This TCR beta chain was identified in a study of early T cells in non-severe SARS-CoV-2 infection. TCRdb independently ran MiXCR on the 5' RACE reads; one entry per CDR3 protein. The sample yields tens of thousands of distinct CDR3 sequences, around 6.9% seen once. This clonotype appeared many times. This sequence was found in an adult who was a healthcare worker with PCR-confirmed SARS-CoV-2 infection or an uninfected control (not recorded which). This specimen was whole blood, taken at baseline.

CDR3 residues: CSESGGQAEQFF. DNA for the CDR3: TGCAGTGAGAGCGGGGGCCAGGCGGAGCAGTTCTTC. The chain is built from TRBV20-1 and TRBJ2-1; TRBD2 agrees at 8 bases. The CDR3 totals 12 residues. Per germline, CDR1 DFQATT and CDR2 SNEGSKA (reference sequence). V was clipped by 7 bases and J by 10 bases; unmatched bases: 9.